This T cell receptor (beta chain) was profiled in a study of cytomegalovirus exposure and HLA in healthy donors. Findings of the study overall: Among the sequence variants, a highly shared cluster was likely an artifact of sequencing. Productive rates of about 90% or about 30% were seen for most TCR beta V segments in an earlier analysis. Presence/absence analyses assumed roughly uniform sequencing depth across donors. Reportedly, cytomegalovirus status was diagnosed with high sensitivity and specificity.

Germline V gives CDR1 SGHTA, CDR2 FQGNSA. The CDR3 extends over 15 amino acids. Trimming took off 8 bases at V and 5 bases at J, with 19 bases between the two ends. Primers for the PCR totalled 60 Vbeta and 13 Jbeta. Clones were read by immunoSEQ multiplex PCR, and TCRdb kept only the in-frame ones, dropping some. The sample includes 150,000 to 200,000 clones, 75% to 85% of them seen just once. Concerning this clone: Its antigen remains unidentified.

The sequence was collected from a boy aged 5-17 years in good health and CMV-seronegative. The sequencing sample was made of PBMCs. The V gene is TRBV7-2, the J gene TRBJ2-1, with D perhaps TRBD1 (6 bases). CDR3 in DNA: TGTGCCAGCCGATATTACTCGACAGGTCACAATGAGCAGTTCTTC. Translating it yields CASRYYSTGHNEQFF.